This TCR beta chain was obtained from a study of Tregs in tolerant kidney transplant recipients. Related graft donors supplied nonmyeloablative bone marrow transplants, and mixed chimerism was transient. Method: immunoSEQ multiplex PCR; TCRdb's copy keeps in-frame clones and lacks some. The sample carries approximately 82,000 clones, roughly 93% recorded once. This clone was seen just once. Source: CD4+ T cells from blood (PBMCs), taken 12 months after the transplant. The TCR originated in a human patient who received a combined kidney and bone marrow transplant. Some T cells may have come from the graft donor.

CDR3 residues: CASSYTAAYSGNTIYF. The CDR3 DNA is TGTGCCAGCAGTTACACAGCCGCTTACTCTGGAAACACCATATATTTT. This chain links TRBV6-5 with TRBJ1-3; D is ambiguous. CDR1 and CDR2 from the germline V gene are MNHEY and SVGAGI. V was trimmed by 2 bases and J by 0 bases, leaving 11 bases between them. The CDR3 is 16 residues long.